The 5 T cell receptor beta chains reported below all come from one sample, sequenced in a study of blood T cell repertoires in COVID-19. Here immunoSEQ multiplex PCR was the method, and the copy in TCRdb shows in-frame clones only, minus some. The sample lists nearly 350,000 clones; about 90% were seen once. The sample was PBMCs or T cells enriched from blood (not recorded which). The source of these receptors is a woman aged 25-40 years who had recovered from COVID-19.

This chain uses TRBV4-2 with TRBJ1-6, with D perhaps TRBD1 (5 bases). The CDR3 consists of 16 residues. Germline V gene data show CDR1 as LGHNA and CDR2 as YNFKEQ. V shed 0 bases and J shed 9 bases, with 15 bases lying between them. In nucleotides, the CDR3 is TGTGCCAGCAGCCAAGATGGGGCAGGAGGGGTTTCACCCCTCCACTTT. This encodes CASSQDGAGGVSPLHF.

V usage is TRBV28 and J usage is TRBJ1-4; 10 positions agree with TRBD1. The CDR3 spans 17 residues. Germline CDR1 is MDHEN and CDR2 is SYDVKM. V lost 3 bases, J lost 8 bases, and 12 bases stayed unmatched. The CDR3 coding sequence is TGTGCCAGCAGTTTCCGCGTGACAGGGGGCGCAAGAGAAAAACTGTTTTTT. Residues: CASSFRVTGGAREKLFF.

The J gene is TRBJ1-3, the V gene TRBV6-1; 7 bases map to TRBD1. Germline V CDR1 and CDR2: MNHNS, SASEGT. This CDR3 region has 14 residues. J was trimmed by 4 bases and V by 0 bases; bases with no gene match: 0. DNA for the CDR3: TGTGCCAGCAGTGAAGCGGACAGGGGAAACACCATATATTTT. This encodes CASSEADRGNTIYF.

With regard to this clone: A much more abundant neighbour one base away suggests this may be a read error. The rearrangement links TRBV7-2 to TRBJ2-7; possible D gene TRBD1, 6 bases. This CDR3 region has 13 residues. V lost 1 base and J lost 2, with 6 bases in between. CDR1 is SGHTA, CDR2 FQGNSA, per germline. CDR3 DNA: TGTGCCAGCAGCTTAGGGACAGCCTACGAGCAGTACTTC. This sequence encodes CASSLGTAYEQYF.

The V and J genes are TRBV7-8 and TRBJ1-5, with TRBD1 as a possible D gene (6 bases). V was trimmed by 2 bases and J by 4 bases, leaving 15 bases between them. Per the germline V gene, CDR1 is SGHVS and CDR2 is FQNEAQ. CDR3 length: 16 residues. The chain's CDR3 is CASSLNTGSLNQPQHF. The CDR3 DNA reads TGTGCCAGCAGCTTAAACACAGGGAGCCTAAATCAGCCCCAGCATTTT.